This T cell receptor (beta chain) stems from a study of somatic mutations in cytotoxic T cells in rheumatoid arthritis (TCRdb year 2017). About the full investigation: Sorted V beta1+ cells also underwent TCRB sequencing, and some V beta antibody-stained T-cell populations were flow-sorted at nearly 100% purity on a FACSAria II or Sony SH800. To characterize clonality, the study used TCRB deep sequencing while asking whether somatic mutations are carried by expanded CD8+ T-cell clones in newly diagnosed, untreated rheumatoid arthritis. TCRB deep sequencing covered some 60 patients with rheumatoid arthritis along with 15 to 20 healthy controls. Median age was essentially the same in the patient group and the control group. The paper as a whole reports these results and caveats: CD8+ clonality increased with age in patients (Spearman r ≈ 0.49) but not in healthy controls. No adjustment for multiple comparisons was made for the slight TRBV07 underrepresentation in patients. CD8+ T-cell clonality in rheumatoid arthritis patients was not significantly different from that in age-matched healthy controls. In about an eighth of the roughly 65 patients, more than 20% of CD8+ cells belonged to the largest CD8+ clone, while several identical CD8+ TCRB sequences were shared between blood and synovial fluid. Viral specificity could not be ruled out by absence from virus-specific databases, and the antigen targets of the expanded CD8+ clones remained unknown.

TCRB CDR3 sequencing used the immunoSEQ assay on genomic DNA. The original methods were these. Analyses were restricted to productive TCRB rearrangements. Defining a clone by its unique TCRB CDR3 sequence, the study calculated clonality as a productive clonality index derived from Shannon entropy. Repertoire overlap for a pair of samples was computed from each clone's template counts relative to total templates per sample. A correlation with a Spearman r of about 0.58 was found between V-gene usage by flow cytometry and V-gene usage by TCRB sequencing. Sourced from immuneACCESS, this table was stored by TCRdb with only in-frame sequences that have V and J called. A share of the clones is absent; for the studies checked, an unresolved V gene accounts for under half, and the remainder has no known explanation. That table gives V, J and clone size, and the DNA gave D and trimming. The sample includes 30,000 to 45,000 clones, with approximately 80% observed a single time. The ten largest clonotypes hold roughly 3.2% of the sample.

This clone appeared a single time. What antigen it recognizes has not been identified. The sample holds no much larger clone one base away, and base qualities are not on file. The V end gives up 2 bases and the J end 6 bases, leaving 4 bases in the junction not matched to a gene. The germline V gene (reference sequence) sets CDR1 to SGHNT and CDR2 to YYREEE. The CDR3 holds 14 amino acids from the cysteine to the phenylalanine. The DNA shown is the 42-base CDR3, in frame from base 1. Healthy controls were 20 blood donors whose buffy coats were used, with a median age of roughly 53 years (range about 20-80) and 55% to 70% female. Flow cytometry confirmed the purity of CD4+ and CD8+ cells that had been isolated by positive magnetic bead selection on an AutoMACS. Isolation of peripheral blood mononuclear cells was done through Ficoll-Paque PLUS density gradient separation. DNA from CD4-enriched, CD8-enriched or PBMC samples was extracted using Nucleospin Tissue or Tissue XS kits and then quantified on a Qubit 2.0 fluorometer.

The TCR was taken from a man aged 35 to 55 in good health. This chain joins TRBV5-4 to TRBJ2-1, with 8 junctional bases fitting TRBD2. The sample taken for sequencing was CD8+ T cells sorted from blood. CDR3 region: CASSFPGLGNEQFF. At the DNA level, the sequence is TGTGCCAGCAGCTTCCCGGGACTAGGCAATGAGCAGTTCTTC. Full variable domain (CDR3 extended with the reference TRBV5-4 and TRBJ2-1 proteins): ETGVTQSPTHLIKTRGQQVTLRCSSQSGHNTVSWYQQALGQGPQFIFQYYREEENGRGNFPPRFSGLQFPNYSSELNVNALELDDSALYLCASSFPGLGNEQFFGPGTRLTVL.